The rows below give T cell receptor beta chains drawn from one sample of a study of OX40 agonist ivuxolimab in advanced cancers. Here immunoSEQ multiplex PCR was the method, and the copy in TCRdb shows in-frame clones only, minus some. The profile shows some 61,000 clones, roughly 73% of them singletons. Sequenced material: CD4+ or CD8+ T cells sorted from blood, taken in a trial of the OX40 agonist ivuxolimab. The origin of the receptors is an adult with an advanced solid tumor such as melanoma, head and neck, liver or kidney cancer. Both conserved end residues are part of each CDR3. A D gene is named only where the DNA matches it firmly. Expanded clones get a size class; other rows say once, few or many, or leave the size out.

J: TRBJ1-1; size: .; D: .; length: 13; V: TRBV6-6; DNA: TGTGCCAGCACAACCGGGGGGGGGACTGAAGCTTTCTTT; CDR3: CASTTGGGTEAFF
J: TRBJ1-2; size: .; D: .; length: 14; V: TRBV2; DNA: TGTGCCAGCAGTGAATTTCAAGCTAACTATGGCTACACCTTC; CDR3: CASSEFQANYGYTF
J: TRBJ2-7; size: .; D: .; length: 16; V: TRBV27; DNA: TGTGCCAGCAGTTTTCTTGATGGGACTTGGCTGAGAGAGCAGTACTTC; CDR3: CASSFLDGTWLREQYF
J: TRBJ2-1; size: .; D: .; length: 15; V: TRBV11-2; DNA: TGTGCCAGCAGTCCTTGGGGCAGTTCCTACAATGAGCAGTTCTTC; CDR3: CASSPWGSSYNEQFF
J: TRBJ2-1; size: .; D: TRBD1; length: 15; V: TRBV7-9; DNA: TGTGCCAGCAGCCAGACAGGGAGCTCCTACAATGAGCAGTTCTTC; CDR3: CASSQTGSSYNEQFF
J: TRBJ1-2; size: .; D: .; length: 14; V: TRBV2; DNA: TGTGCCAGCAGTGAAGACAGGGACCACTATGGCTACACCTTC; CDR3: CASSEDRDHYGYTF
J: TRBJ1-5; size: .; D: .; length: 14; V: TRBV5-3; DNA: TGTGCCAGATGGAACTGCTGGGTCAATCAGCCCCAGCATTTT; CDR3: CARWNCWVNQPQHF
J: TRBJ2-3; size: once; D: .; length: 14; V: TRBV18; DNA: TGTGCCAGCTCACCAATTCCAAACACAGATACGCAGTATTTT; CDR3: CASSPIPNTDTQYF
J: TRBJ2-7; size: .; D: TRBD2; length: 13; V: TRBV29-1; DNA: TGCAGCGTCCGGACTAGCGGGAGCTACGAGCAGTACTTC; CDR3: CSVRTSGSYEQYF
J: TRBJ1-5; size: few; D: TRBD1; length: 15; V: TRBV28; DNA: TGTGCCAGCAGTTTACCGGACAGGAGCAATCAGCCCCAGCATTTT; CDR3: CASSLPDRSNQPQHF
J: TRBJ2-7; size: few; D: .; length: 12; V: TRBV29-1; DNA: TGCAGCGGTGGACCCGGATCCGGCCAGCAGTACTTC; CDR3: CSGGPGSGQQYF
J: TRBJ2-7; size: few; D: TRBD2; length: 15; V: TRBV2; DNA: TGTGCCAGCAGGCCTCTAGCGGGGGGGCCGGGGGAGCAGTACTTC; CDR3: CASRPLAGGPGEQYF
J: TRBJ2-2; size: .; D: TRBD2; length: 16; V: TRBV11-2; DNA: TGTGCCAGCAGCTTGCGACTAGCGGAGCATCCCGGGGAGCTGTTTTTT; CDR3: CASSLRLAEHPGELFF
J: TRBJ1-5; size: .; D: .; length: 14; V: TRBV9; DNA: TGTGCCAGCAGCGTAGGGACAGATAATCAGCCCCAGCATTTT; CDR3: CASSVGTDNQPQHF
J: TRBJ2-5; size: .; D: TRBD1; length: 14; V: TRBV11-1; DNA: TGTGCCAGCAGCTTAGGGACAGGGAAAGAGACCCAGTACTTC; CDR3: CASSLGTGKETQYF
J: TRBJ1-4; size: .; D: .; length: 13; V: TRBV2; DNA: TGTGCCAGCAAATACAGGCAGAAGGAAAAACTGTTTTTT; CDR3: CASKYRQKEKLFF
J: TRBJ2-7; size: few; D: TRBD2; length: 18; V: TRBV19; DNA: TGTGCCAGTAGCCTCGACTCGTTGACTAGCGGGAGCTCCTACGAGCAGTACTTC; CDR3: CASSLDSLTSGSSYEQYF
J: TRBJ2-7; size: .; D: .; length: 15; V: TRBV5-1; DNA: TGCGCCAGCAGCCTTCCCGGGCCCAATATTATCGAGCAGTACTTC; CDR3: CASSLPGPNIIEQYF
J: TRBJ2-6; size: .; D: TRBD2; length: 15; V: TRBV11-2; DNA: TGTGCCAGCAGCTCAGCGGGGACTGGGGCCAACGTCCTGACTTTC; CDR3: CASSSAGTGANVLTF
J: TRBJ1-2; size: .; D: .; length: 13; V: TRBV6-5; DNA: TGTGCCAGCAGTTACCCCGGGGCCTATGGCTACACCTTC; CDR3: CASSYPGAYGYTF
J: TRBJ1-5; size: .; D: .; length: 16; V: TRBV6-4; DNA: TGTGCCAGCAGTGTTCGGGACAATTATAGCAATCAGCCCCAGCATTTT; CDR3: CASSVRDNYSNQPQHF
J: TRBJ1-2; size: .; D: .; length: 13; V: TRBV29-1; DNA: TGCAGCGTTGACTCTGGTTCTAACTATGGCTACACCTTC; CDR3: CSVDSGSNYGYTF
J: TRBJ1-6; size: few; D: .; length: 17; V: TRBV9; DNA: TGTGCCAGCAGCGTAGGCGCAGGGGACTCCTATAATTCACCCCTCCACTTT; CDR3: CASSVGAGDSYNSPLHF
J: TRBJ1-2; size: .; D: TRBD1; length: 14; V: TRBV5-4; DNA: TGTGCCAGCAGCCTGGACAGGGCAGGCTATGGCTACACCTTC; CDR3: CASSLDRAGYGYTF
J: TRBJ2-2; size: .; D: .; length: 18; V: TRBV7-9; DNA: TGTGCCAGCAGCTCCCCCCGAGCGACCGCCACCCGCACCGGGGAGCTGTTTTTT; CDR3: CASSSPRATATRTGELFF
J: TRBJ2-1; size: .; D: .; length: 13; V: TRBV2; DNA: TGTGCCAGCAGGGACGACCTTGGGAATGAGCAGTTCTTC; CDR3: CASRDDLGNEQFF
J: TRBJ2-2; size: .; D: TRBD2; length: 15; V: TRBV9; DNA: TGTGCCAGCAGGGGGACTAGCGCACACACCGGGGAGCTGTTTTTT; CDR3: CASRGTSAHTGELFF
J: TRBJ2-3; size: .; D: .; length: 11; V: TRBV2; DNA: TGTGCCAGCAGGACTACTTATACGCAGTATTTT; CDR3: CASRTTYTQYF
J: TRBJ2-5; size: .; D: TRBD2; length: 17; V: TRBV4-2; DNA: TGTGCCAGCAGCCAAGGTTCCGGGACTAGCGGAGGGGAGACCCAGTACTTC; CDR3: CASSQGSGTSGGETQYF
J: TRBJ1-2; size: few; D: .; length: 13; V: TRBV11-3; DNA: TGTGCCAGCAGCTCCGGCGGGGCGGGTGGCTACACCTTC; CDR3: CASSSGGAGGYTF
J: TRBJ1-2; size: .; D: TRBD1; length: 15; V: TRBV5-6; DNA: TGTGCCAGCAGCTTGGAAGACAGGGTTAACTATGGCTACACCTTC; CDR3: CASSLEDRVNYGYTF
J: TRBJ1-4; size: .; D: .; length: 16; V: TRBV25-1; DNA: TGTGCCAGCAGTGCAGGGCACGAACAATGGGGCGGAAAACTGTTTTTT; CDR3: CASSAGHEQWGGKLFF
J: TRBJ1-4; size: .; D: .; length: 14; V: TRBV6-5; DNA: TGTGCCAGCAAAACAGGGTTCACTAATGAAAAACTGTTTTTT; CDR3: CASKTGFTNEKLFF
J: TRBJ2-4; size: .; D: TRBD1; length: 13; V: TRBV5-4; DNA: TGTGCCAGCAGCCTCGGACAGGTCGGCATTCAGTACTTC; CDR3: CASSLGQVGIQYF
J: TRBJ2-5; size: once; D: TRBD2; length: 14; V: TRBV10-2; DNA: TGCGCCAGCAGTGTGGCGGGAGCAGGGGAGACCCAGTACTTC; CDR3: CASSVAGAGETQYF
J: TRBJ1-1; size: .; D: .; length: 13; V: TRBV5-1; DNA: TGCGCCAGCAGCTTGGGCCTGAACACTGAAGCTTTCTTT; CDR3: CASSLGLNTEAFF
J: TRBJ1-2; size: .; D: TRBD1; length: 16; V: TRBV5-3; DNA: TGTGCCAGAAGGGTCGACCACAGGGGGCCAATCTATGGCTACACCTTC; CDR3: CARRVDHRGPIYGYTF
J: TRBJ2-1; size: .; D: TRBD2; length: 16; V: TRBV7-9; DNA: TGTGCCAGCAGCTTGTTAGCGGGAGGGGTTATCAATGAGCAGTTCTTC; CDR3: CASSLLAGGVINEQFF
J: TRBJ2-1; size: once; D: .; length: 15; V: TRBV11-3; DNA: TGTGCCAGCAGCCCCGTAGTTGGGGGATACAATGAGCAGTTCTTC; CDR3: CASSPVVGGYNEQFF
J: TRBJ2-7; size: once; D: TRBD2; length: 15; V: TRBV5-6; DNA: TGTGCCAGCCGCCGTCGGGGGGATACTTCCTACGAGCAGTACTTC; CDR3: CASRRRGDTSYEQYF
J: TRBJ2-4; size: .; D: .; length: 14; V: TRBV30; DNA: TGTGCCTGGAGGACGAAAGCGACGGGAAACATTCAGTACTTC; CDR3: CAWRTKATGNIQYF
J: TRBJ1-3; size: .; D: .; length: 15; V: TRBV11-2; DNA: TGTGCCAGCAGTTTAAACAGGGCATATGGAAACACCATATATTTT; CDR3: CASSLNRAYGNTIYF
J: TRBJ2-7; size: .; D: TRBD2; length: 13; V: TRBV14; DNA: TGTGCCAGCAGCCAAGAAGCGGGAGTCGAGCAGTACTTC; CDR3: CASSQEAGVEQYF
J: TRBJ2-7; size: .; D: .; length: 14; V: TRBV19; DNA: TGTGCCAGTAGTCGACAGACAGACTCCTACGAGCAGTACTTC; CDR3: CASSRQTDSYEQYF
J: TRBJ1-1; size: .; D: .; length: 15; V: TRBV5-1; DNA: TGCGCCAGCAGCTTGGGCGCTGTAATGAACACTGAAGCTTTCTTT; CDR3: CASSLGAVMNTEAFF
J: TRBJ1-5; size: .; D: .; length: 13; V: TRBV30; DNA: TGTGCCTGGAGTGAGACAGAATATCAGCCCCAGCATTTT; CDR3: CAWSETEYQPQHF
J: TRBJ2-3; size: once; D: .; length: 13; V: TRBV28; DNA: TGTGCCAGCAGGGAGGACCTCACAGATACGCAGTATTTT; CDR3: CASREDLTDTQYF
J: TRBJ2-1; size: .; D: TRBD2; length: 15; V: TRBV27; DNA: TGTGCCAGCCGATCGGGACTAGCAGGATTCAATGAGCAGTTCTTC; CDR3: CASRSGLAGFNEQFF
J: TRBJ2-7; size: once; D: .; length: 17; V: TRBV11-3; DNA: TGTGCCAGCAGCCCCAAGGGTGTTGGGCTGATAAAGGACGAGCAGTACTTC; CDR3: CASSPKGVGLIKDEQYF
J: TRBJ2-1; size: .; D: .; length: 14; V: TRBV11-3; DNA: TGTGCCAGCACCACGATTCGGGGGTACAATGAGCAGTTCTTC; CDR3: CASTTIRGYNEQFF
J: TRBJ1-1; size: few; D: .; length: 15; V: TRBV19; DNA: TGTGCCAGTAGTATCTCGGGTCAGCGGTTAACTGAAGCTTTCTTT; CDR3: CASSISGQRLTEAFF